This T cell receptor beta chain originates from a study of blood T cell repertoires in COVID-19. Study overall: Collection of acute and convalescent COVID-19 samples took place in the United States, Italy and Spain. PBMCs, B-cell-depleted T cells, or T cells were the source of the cDNA or gDNA that made up the material.

In the original workflow: Nucleated cell number was recorded as an estimate derived from reference gene primer amplification. Clones were read by immunoSEQ multiplex PCR, and TCRdb kept only the in-frame ones, dropping some. The DNA gave D and trimming, while V, J and clone size come from that table. This table holds roughly 95,000 clones, around 80% found once. Germline-derived CDR1 and CDR2 are SQVTM and ANQGSEA. J lost 2 bases, V lost 3 bases, and 5 bases had no gene match. CDR3 length: 14 amino acids. The sequence was obtained from a man between 60 and 70 years old with acute or convalescent COVID-19. The chain recombines TRBV29-1 with TRBJ2-3, with 7 bases aligning to TRBD1. Sample: peripheral blood. The CDR3 nucleotides read TGCAGCGTTGAGAGGGGGCGCGTCACAGATACGCAGTATTTT. Protein: CSVERGRVTDTQYF.